One T cell receptor beta chain is described in this entry. Its antigen is unidentified. The data derive from a study of T cell responses to AZD1222 COVID-19 vaccine. Findings of the study overall: The CD4 TCRs associated with vaccination extended across spike and predominated at 160-218 and 743-854. Spike-specific TCRs gained breadth and depth after people received two AZD1222 doses. Only after the peak T cell response were repertoires sampled.

TCRdb's table, derived via immunoSEQ multiplex PCR, lists solely in-frame clones and lacks some. The data hold some 120,000 clones, with 75% to 85% observed a single time. Germline V CDR1 and CDR2: LNHDA, SQIVND (reference sequence). The V gene end was trimmed by 7 bases and the J gene end by 1 base; junction bases not matched to a gene: 9. CDR3 length: 15 amino acids. The rearrangement joins TRBV19 to TRBJ2-7, with 8 bases lining up with TRBD2. The TCR was taken from an adult who received the AZD1222 COVID-19 vaccine. Source: peripheral blood, taken 28 days after the second AZD1222 dose. CDR3 protein: CASTPRGGSSYEQYF. CDR3 DNA sequence: TGTGCCAGTACCCCCCGCGGGGGGAGTTCCTACGAGCAGTACTTC.